The 13 T cell receptor beta chains in this list originate from one sample, sequenced in a study of regulatory T cells in long-lasting Graves disease. Time point described: newly diagnosed GD, antithyroid drugs for less than 3 months. Researchers made the TCR library from RNA that was extracted from PBMCs. Arm-PCR of CDR3 regions with iRepertoire HTBI primers generated TCR beta libraries. TCRdb re-called the multiplex PCR reads with MiXCR, one entry per CDR3 protein. The data contain about 610,000 distinct CDR3 sequences, more than 15% of them seen just once; the ten biggest clones take up more than 10%. These records were also assigned to another study, of T cells in Graves' hyperthyroidism and ophthalmopathy.

Here the sequenced sample was peripheral blood mononuclear cells (PBMCs), taken at new diagnosis, from a patient treated with antithyroid drugs. Every receptor here comes from a man between 18 and 29 years old with Graves disease.

This clonotype was seen many times. The V call is TRBV20-1, the J call TRBJ2-5; 9 bases line up with TRBD1. Germline CDR1 and CDR2: DFQATT and SNEGSKA (reference sequence). The CDR3 sequence is 15 residues long. J lost 6 bases, V lost 6 bases, and 14 bases had no gene match. The CDR3 DNA is TGCAGTGCCGACCGGACAGGGGAGGGGGCGAAGACCCAGTACTTC. As protein: CSADRTGEGAKTQYF.

This clonotype was observed a few times. The genes are TRBV27 and TRBJ1-1; perhaps TRBD1 as D (5 bases). This CDR3 comprises 15 residues. Between the trimmed V and J ends, which lost 3 bases and 1 base, there was a span of 12 bases. Per the germline V gene, CDR1 is MNHEY and CDR2 is SMNVEV (reference sequence). The CDR3 coding sequence is TGTGCCAGCAGTTTTGGGGCCCGGGGGAACACTGAAGCTTTCTTT. Translated: CASSFGARGNTEAFF.

This chain connects TRBV5-4 to TRBJ1-3; no clear D. V lost 4 bases and J 2 bases, leaving 16 bases between the germline ends. Germline V gives CDR1 SGHNT, CDR2 YYREEE (reference sequence). The CDR3 is 16 amino acids. This chain's CDR3 is CASSLGRVGAGNTIYF. Here the CDR3 DNA reads TGTGCCAGCAGCCTGGGAAGGGTTGGGGCTGGAAACACCATATATTTT.

V gene TRBV19 combines with J gene TRBJ1-2, with 7 bases fitting TRBD1. The germline CDR1 and CDR2 sequences are LNHDA and SQIVND (reference sequence). Trimming cost V 4 bases and J 6 bases; bases outside gene matches: 2. The CDR3 consists of 12 residues. This chain's CDR3 is CASSTRGNGYTF. The CDR3 DNA follows: TGTGCCAGTAGTACCAGGGGGAATGGCTACACCTTC.

The V and J genes are TRBV20-1 and TRBJ2-1, with 9 bases that match TRBD2. V dropped 0 bases and J dropped 9; count of bases not matched to a gene: 9. Germline V CDR1 and CDR2: DFQATT, SNEGSKA (reference sequence). This CDR3 spans 15 amino acids. CDR3 sequence: CSARDIAGGDGEQFF. The DNA of the CDR3 is TGCAGTGCTAGAGATATTGCGGGAGGGGACGGTGAGCAGTTCTTC.

This clonotype has ten or more counts. V is TRBV12-3 or TRBV12-4 and J is TRBJ1-5; 7 nucleotides match TRBD1. The V gene end was trimmed by 3 bases and the J gene end by 5 bases; junction bases not matched to a gene: 4. The CDR3 has 14 residues. The CDR3 bases are TGTGCCAGCAGTTTCGCCAGGGGGGATCAGCCCCAGCATTTT. Translating it yields CASSFARGDQPQHF.

CDR3 sequence reads: CASSVDARVGGSTDTQYF. The CDR3 DNA sequence: TGTGCCAGCAGCGTAGATGCCCGAGTTGGCGGGAGCACAGATACGCAGTATTTT. The chain carries TRBV9 and TRBJ2-3; D might be TRBD2 (5 bases). V lost 0 bases to trimming and J lost 0 bases, with 17 bases between them. The germline CDR1 and CDR2 sequences are SGDLS and YYNGEE. This CDR3 has 18 residues.

As to this clonotype: This may be a read error: a much more frequent sequence differs by one nucleotide. The V call is TRBV7-6, the J call TRBJ2-7, with 9 positions matching TRBD2. Germline V gene lookup returns CDR1 SGHVS and CDR2 FNYEAQ. The CDR3 has 15 amino acids. CDR3 amino acids: CVSSARVAGEDEQYF. The CDR3, as DNA: TGTGTCAGCAGCGCCCGAGTAGCGGGAGAGGACGAGCAGTACTTC.

This clonotype has only a few counts. The rearrangement uses TRBV7-9 and TRBJ2-3, with 12 bases aligning to TRBD2. CDR1 is SEHNR and CDR2 is FQNEAQ in the germline V gene (reference sequence). V gave up 4 bases and J gave up 4 bases; unmatched junction bases: 6. The CDR3 is made up of 16 amino acids. The CDR3 is CASSYSSGRDSDTQYF. CDR3 nucleotides: TGTGCCAGCAGCTACTCTAGCGGGAGGGATTCAGATACGCAGTATTTT.

In this sample, this clonotype turned up many times. The CDR3: CASSLDAGQINQPQHF. As DNA, the CDR3 is TGTGCCAGCAGCTTAGATGCCGGACAGATAAATCAGCCCCAGCATTTT. The chain recombines TRBV7-8 with TRBJ1-5; possible D gene TRBD1, 6 bases. The CDR3 loop spans 16 amino acids. Germline loops: CDR1 SGHVS, CDR2 FQNEAQ. The V end lost 1 base, the J end lost 4 bases, and 14 bases lay between the germline ends. Full variable domain (remainder filled in from reference TRBV7-8 and TRBJ1-5): GAGVSQSPRYKVAKRGQDVALRCDPISGHVSLFWYQQALGQGPEFLTYFQNEAQLDKSGLPSDRFFAERPEGSVSTLKIQRTQQEDSAVYLCASSLDAGQINQPQHFGDGTRLSIL.

This clonotype was recorded many times. This chain connects TRBV6-1 to TRBJ1-2, with a possible D match to TRBD1 (5 bases). Looked up from germline, CDR1 is MNHNS and CDR2 is SASEGT. The CDR3 totals 12 residues. V lost 8 bases and J 4 bases, leaving 11 bases between the germline ends. CDR3 sequence reads: CASLTVSYGYTF. The DNA of the CDR3 is TGTGCCAGCCTGACAGTGAGCTATGGCTACACCTTC.

This clonotype was counted only a few times. This sequence joins TRBV7-9 and TRBJ2-2; D assignment may be TRBD1 or TRBD2 (5 bases each). CDR3 length: 15 residues. Germline assignment: CDR1 SEHNR and CDR2 FQNEAQ (reference sequence). V lost 3 bases and J 5 bases, leaving 13 bases between the germline ends. CDR3 protein: CASSLTRERTGELFF. As DNA, the CDR3 is TGTGCCAGCAGCTTGACCAGGGAGCGTACCGGGGAGCTGTTTTTT.

V usage is TRBV6-2 or TRBV6-3 and J usage is TRBJ2-7; 8 positions match TRBD1. Looked up from germline, CDR1 is MNHEY and CDR2 is SVGEGT. The CDR3 has 15 amino acids. V was pared by 7 bases and J by 6 bases, with 14 bases of the junction left unmatched. The CDR3 DNA is TGTGCCAGCATCGACCGGGGCCAGGGGGCGGGCGAGCAGTACTTC. Encoded protein: CASIDRGQGAGEQYF.